The clone carrying this T cell receptor beta chain was found many times. Its antigen is unknown. These data belong to a study of blood T cells in healthy people across ages. Across the whole study: About one barcoded beta molecule per two T cells was captured by template switching.

General study findings and limits: A strong correlation was found between TCR beta diversity and the percentage of naive T cells. Donor CMV status was unknown, possibly confounding expanded clonotype changes.

Trimming cost V 3 bases and J 1 base, with 10 bases left between them. Germline CDR1 and CDR2: SGHTA and FQGNSA. This CDR3 is built from 15 residues. A sample-barcoded 5' primer and a J-beta primer mix were used in a second PCR of roughly 7 to 11 cycles. TCRdb passed the 5' RACE reads through MiXCR, listing each CDR3 protein once. The table lists some 800,000 distinct CDR3 sequences, about 25% of them singletons. The same specimen was also included in a second study, on T cells of mothers and their children. That publication notes: A second PCR was performed with the M1S primer. This primer added sample barcodes and 2-4 random nucleotides.

This TCR was sampled from a boy aged 5 to 17 in good health. V and J are TRBV7-2 and TRBJ2-1, with D uncertain. Sequences were obtained from blood. The CDR3 bases are TGTGCCAGCAGCTTTTCTGGTGGGTCCTACAATGAGCAGTTCTTC. Translated, it gives CASSFSGGSYNEQFF.